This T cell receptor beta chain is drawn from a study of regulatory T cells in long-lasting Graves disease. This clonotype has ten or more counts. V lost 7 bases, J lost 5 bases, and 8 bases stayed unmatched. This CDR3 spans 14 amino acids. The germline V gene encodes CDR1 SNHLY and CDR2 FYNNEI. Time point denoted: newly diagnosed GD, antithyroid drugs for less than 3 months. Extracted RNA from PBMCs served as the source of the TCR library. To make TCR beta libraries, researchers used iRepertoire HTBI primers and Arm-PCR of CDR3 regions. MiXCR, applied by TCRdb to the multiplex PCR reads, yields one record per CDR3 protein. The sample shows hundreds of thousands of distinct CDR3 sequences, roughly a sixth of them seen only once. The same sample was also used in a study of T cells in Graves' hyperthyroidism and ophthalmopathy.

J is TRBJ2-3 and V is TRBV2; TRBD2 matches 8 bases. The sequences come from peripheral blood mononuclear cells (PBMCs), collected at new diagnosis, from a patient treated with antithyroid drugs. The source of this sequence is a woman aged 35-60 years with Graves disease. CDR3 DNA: TGTGCCAGCAAGGTGCAGCGGGGGATAGATACGCAGTATTTT. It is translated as CASKVQRGIDTQYF. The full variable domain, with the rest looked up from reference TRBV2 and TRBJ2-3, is EPEVTQTPSHQVTQMGQEVILRCVPISNHLYFYWYRQILGQKVEFLVSFYNNEISEKSEIFDDQFSVERPDGSNFTLKIRSTKLEDSAMYFCASKVQRGIDTQYFGPGTRLTVL.